A single sample gave rise to the 28 T cell receptor beta chains below, sequenced in a study of kidney transplant recipient with SARS-CoV-2 infection. MiXCR, run by TCRdb on the reads, gives a single entry per CDR3 protein. This sample has about 250,000 distinct CDR3 sequences, with roughly 26% found just once. The material sequenced was a blood sample, taken at baseline and on approximately day 120 from a kidney transplant recipient. The receptors were sampled from a male patient between 25 and 40 years old who had COVID-19 and was a kidney transplant recipient. Among the T cells, some may be from the graft donor.

The sample holds a few counts of this clonotype. The chain carries TRBV7-6 and TRBJ2-3; TRBD1 matches at 9 bases. The germline V gene has CDR1 SGHVS and CDR2 FNYEAQ. The V and J ends lost 5 bases and 1 base, in that order; junction bases with no gene match: 4. CDR3 length: 15 residues. CDR3 loop: CASSPWTGGTDTQYF. CDR3 DNA: TGTGCCAGCAGCCCTTGGACAGGGGGCACAGATACGCAGTATTTT.

With respect to this clonotype: This clone may be a read error of a much larger clone one base away. The chain has TRBV3-1 and TRBJ1-2, with no clear D. Per germline, CDR1 LGHDT and CDR2 YNNKEL (reference sequence). This CDR3 has 17 amino acids. V lost 5 bases and J lost 4, with 23 bases in between. CDR3 in DNA: TGTGCCAGCAGCGCCTCCCACACCCTTCGAAAGACCTATGGCTACACCTTC. Translation: CASSASHTLRKTYGYTF.

With regard to this clonotype: It may be a read error: a sequence one base away is much more abundant. The gene calls are TRBV6-1 and TRBJ1-2, with a weak D call TRBD1 (6 bases). The CDR3 runs to 15 residues. Germline CDR1 MNHNS, CDR2 SASEGT. CDR3 amino acids: CASGEATGFGYGYTF. Here the CDR3 DNA reads TGTGCCAGCGGTGAAGCGACAGGATTCGGATATGGCTACACCTTC.

This clonotype was counted only a few times. The CDR3 DNA is TGTGCCAGCAGCTTGGGGGACAGGGGTGGTGAAAAACTGTTTTTT. It codes for CASSLGDRGGEKLFF. The rearrangement links TRBV5-4 to TRBJ1-4, with TRBD1 matching 10 bases. The V segment lost 0 bases and the J segment 7 bases; nucleotides outside the gene matches: 3. CDR3 length: 15 amino acids. CDR1 and CDR2 (germline): SGHNT, YYREEE (reference sequence).

To note about this clonotype: The junction shows a germline mismatch at one end, possibly a read error. V is TRBV24-1 and J is TRBJ1-2, with 7 positions matching TRBD1. The V gene's germline CDR1 is KGHDR and CDR2 SFDVKD. The CDR3 consists of 16 residues. The CDR3 reads CTTTGTDIDKNYGYTF. CDR3 nucleotides: TGTACCACCACCGGGACAGACATTGACAAGAACTATGGCTACACCTTC.

The chain carries TRBV6-4 and TRBJ2-2; 10 positions agree with TRBD1. The CDR3 is 16 residues long. The V and J ends lost 4 bases and 6 bases, in that order; junction bases with no gene match: 8. Germline lookup yields CDR1 MRHNA and CDR2 SNTAGT. Here the CDR3 DNA reads TGTGCCAGCAGTGCCACCGGGACAGGGGATGCCGGGGAGCTGTTTTTT. It codes for CASSATGTGDAGELFF.

This clonotype was recorded at least ten times. J is TRBJ2-2 and V is TRBV6-5; tentative D call: TRBD2 (5 bases). V was pared by 6 bases and J by 0 bases, with 11 bases between. Germline V gives CDR1 MNHEY, CDR2 SVGAGI. The CDR3 extends over 15 amino acids. CDR3 DNA: TGTGCCAGCAGCCATCCCGGGACGAACACCGGGGAGCTGTTTTTT. Its protein is CASSHPGTNTGELFF.

In its sample, this clonotype was seen a few times. A read error likely explains this, since a far larger clone differs by one base. The CDR3 region has the DNA TGTGCCAGCAGTGTGGGACAGGCCTATTCTCTTTACGAGCAGTACTTC. Protein sequence: CASSVGQAYSLYEQYF. The rearrangement joins TRBV25-1 to TRBJ2-4; 8 bases are shared with TRBD1. The J call may be faulty, since TRBJ2-7 better matches the DNA end. The CDR3 consists of 16 residues. The germline V gene has CDR1 MGHDK and CDR2 SYGVNS.

The CDR3 coding sequence is TGTGCCTGTCGGAAGTTGGAGACCCAGTACTTC. Translated, it gives CACRKLETQYF. The J gene is TRBJ2-5, the V gene TRBV3-1; no firm D call. Germline values: CDR1 LGHDT, CDR2 YNNKEL (reference sequence). CDR3 size: 11 residues. V lost 11 bases and J lost 5, with 12 bases in between.

Concerning this clonotype: A much more abundant neighbour one base away suggests this may be a read error. The rearrangement uses TRBV9 and TRBJ1-2; D is unresolved. This CDR3 region has 16 residues. Germline CDR1 is SGDLS and CDR2 is YYNGEE. V gave up 10 bases and J gave up 4 bases, with 26 bases separating them. The CDR3 here is CACLVEYSRKTYGYTF. CDR3 DNA sequence: TGTGCCTGCCTAGTTGAGTACTCAAGAAAGACCTATGGCTACACCTTC.

This clonotype appeared a few times. This sequence joins TRBV10-2 and TRBJ2-1; possibly TRBD2 for D (6 bases). The CDR3 is 14 amino acids. The V gene's germline CDR1 is WSHSY and CDR2 SAAADI. Between the trimmed V and J ends, which lost 3 bases and 8 bases, there was a span of 14 bases. CDR3 sequence: CASSDSAGEDEQFF. For the CDR3, the DNA is TGCGCCAGCAGTGACTCAGCGGGTGAGGATGAGCAGTTCTTC.

The sample holds many counts of this clonotype. This chain joins TRBV20-1 and TRBJ2-5; 7 positions agree with TRBD2. Unmatched junction bases numbered 4, after V lost 0 bases and J lost 6 bases. The CDR3 has 13 residues. Germline-derived CDR1 and CDR2 are DFQATT and SNEGSKA (reference sequence). CDR3 loop: CSARESGGKTQYF. The CDR3 nucleotides read TGCAGTGCTAGAGAGTCGGGGGGTAAGACCCAGTACTTC.

This clonotype was observed at least ten times. V gene TRBV7-9 combines with J gene TRBJ1-1; tentative D call: TRBD1 (5 bases). Looked up from germline, CDR1 is SEHNR and CDR2 is FQNEAQ (reference sequence). V dropped 5 bases and J dropped 4 bases, with 11 bases sitting between them. The CDR3 is made up of 13 amino acids. CDR3 DNA sequence: TGTGCCAGCAGCCCCGCGGGGGTCACTGAAGCTTTCTTT. Protein product: CASSPAGVTEAFF.

Turning to this clonotype: A read error is possible here, since a much larger clone lies one base away. This chain links TRBV29-1 with TRBJ2-5, with D perhaps TRBD2 (6 bases). The J call may be mistaken, given a closer DNA end match to TRBJ2-7. Looked up from germline, CDR1 is SQVTM and CDR2 is ANQGSEA. The CDR3 has 10 residues. The CDR3 DNA reads TGCAGAGTTGGCGGGGACGAGCAGTACTTC. Translated: CRVGGDEQYF.

With respect to this clonotype: This could be a read error, since a much larger clone is one nucleotide away. This CDR3 is CASSPAGQDNQSQHF. CDR3 sequence (DNA): TGTGCCAGCAGTCCAGCGGGGCAGGATAATCAGTCCCAGCATTTT. This chain connects TRBV7-2 to TRBJ1-5; tentatively, D is TRBD1 (5 bases). From germline, CDR1 is SGHTA and CDR2 FQGNSA. This CDR3 has 15 amino acids.

This clonotype was detected many times. The chain links TRBV24-1 to TRBJ1-1; D is possibly TRBD1 (5 bases). The CDR3 is 14 amino acids. Trimming stripped 5 bases from V and 6 bases from J, with 15 bases between. Germline lookup yields CDR1 KGHDR and CDR2 SFDVKD. In DNA form, the CDR3 reads TGTGCCACCAGTGCTTCAGCGGGGGTAGCTGAAGCTTTCTTT. Translated, it gives CATSASAGVAEAFF.

Only one count was recorded for this clonotype. A far larger clone is one nucleotide away, so this likely arose from a read error. The CDR3 region has the DNA TGTGCCAGCAGTTTTGCCAGCCTAAGAAGCTACACCTTC. Translation: CASSFASLRSYTF. J is TRBJ2-4 and V is TRBV12-3 or TRBV12-4, with unresolved D. The tail of the sequence fits TRBJ1-2 better, so the J call may be wrong. CDR3 length equals 13 residues.

This clonotype was seen repeatedly, ten times or more. This CDR3 is CASRGPGVTYEQYF. CDR3 nucleotides: TGTGCCAGCAGGGGACCCGGGGTAACCTACGAGCAGTACTTC. The chain combines TRBV6-5 with TRBJ2-7; either TRBD1 or TRBD2 may supply D (5 bases each). V shed 6 bases and J shed 2 bases, with 14 bases lying between them. In germline, CDR1 is MNHEY, CDR2 SVGAGI. This CDR3 has 14 amino acids.

This clonotype occurred many times. The limits of the CDR3 on the DNA are not certain, so only TCRdb's listed CDR3 is given. The chain carries TRBV7-5 and TRBJ1-2. TRBV7-5 is annotated as a pseudogene. The CDR3 has 19 amino acids, counting both end residues. The CDR3 sequence: CISVPEMDCEVGKTYGYTF.

This clonotype was detected once. Just one base apart from a much larger clone, this may be a read error. Because it lacks the conserved phenylalanine or tryptophan at the end, this CDR3 is likely a read error. The rearrangement uses TRBV7-2 and TRBJ1-2; possible D gene TRBD1, 5 bases. The CDR3 has 14 amino acids. Germline V gene sequence: CDR1 SGHTA, CDR2 FQGNSA. The V end was cut by 3 bases, the J end by 1 base, with 9 bases between. The CDR3 bases are TGTGCCAGCAGCTTCAGGGACCATAACTATGGCTACACCCTC. This sequence encodes CASSFRDHNYGYTL.

This clonotype was found once. This could be a read error, since a much larger clone is one nucleotide away. The chain joins TRBV10-1 to TRBJ1-2; D uncertain. In germline, CDR1 is WNHNN, CDR2 SYGVQD (reference sequence). The CDR3 extends over 17 amino acids. The CDR3 region is CASSIAIRSRKTYSYTF. CDR3 in DNA: TGCGCCAGCAGTATAGCCATAAGATCGCGAAAGACCTATAGCTACACCTTC.

This clonotype was observed a handful of times. The V gene is TRBV11-2, the J gene TRBJ2-7, with 8 bases lining up with TRBD1. The V gene end was trimmed by 1 base and the J gene end by 5 bases; junction bases not matched to a gene: 13. This CDR3 has 17 residues. Germline CDR1 is SGHAT and CDR2 is FQNNGV. The CDR3 region is CASSLVGRDRGSDEQYF. DNA for the CDR3: TGTGCCAGCAGCTTAGTCGGGCGTGACAGGGGTAGTGACGAGCAGTACTTC.

The table lists this clonotype with many counts. The chain couples TRBV5-1 to TRBJ1-1, with no clear D. Germline CDR1 SGHRS, CDR2 YFSETQ. The ends were cut back, 0 bases at V and 1 base at J, with 19 bases in the middle. CDR3 size: 18 residues. As DNA, the CDR3 is TGCGCCAGCAGCTTGGCCGGTATAGGAAAACCCCAGAACACTGAAGCTTTCTTT. Amino acids: CASSLAGIGKPQNTEAFF.

This clonotype was observed many times. This chain uses TRBV11-3 with TRBJ2-1; 7 bases agree with TRBD1. V was clipped by 3 bases and J by 6 bases; unmatched bases: 8. CDR1 and CDR2 from the germline V gene are SGHNT and YENEEA. This CDR3 comprises 15 residues. DNA for the CDR3: TGTGCCAGCAGCTTGAGGGGATCAGGGGGCAATGAGCAGTTCTTC. Amino acid sequence: CASSLRGSGGNEQFF.

This clonotype was observed at least ten times. The rearrangement joins TRBV7-9 to TRBJ2-2; maybe TRBD1 (5 bases). The V and J ends lost 1 base and 0 bases respectively, with 15 bases between them. Germline V gives CDR1 SEHNR, CDR2 FQNEAQ (reference sequence). CDR3 length: 18 amino acids. The CDR3 nucleotides read TGTGCCAGCAGCTTAGTCCCCCCCAAGGGGCCGAACACCGGGGAGCTGTTTTTT. Protein product: CASSLVPPKGPNTGELFF.

With regard to this clonotype: A far larger clone lies a single base away; this is likely a read error. V usage is TRBV7-2 and J usage is TRBJ1-2; TRBD1 might be the D (6 bases). CDR3 length: 13 residues. Looked up from germline, CDR1 is SGHTA and CDR2 is FQGNSA. The CDR3 protein is CASSLRGIGGCTF. In DNA form, the CDR3 reads TGTGCCAGCAGCTTGAGGGGGATCGGAGGCTGCACCTTC. The full variable domain, with the rest looked up from reference TRBV7-2 and TRBJ1-2, is GAGVSQSPSNKVTEKGKDVELRCDPISGHTALYWYRQSLGQGLEFLIYFQGNSAPDKSGLPSDRFSAERTGGSVSTLTIQRTQQEDSAVYLCASSLRGIGGCTFGSGTRLTVV.

With respect to this clonotype: Its ends do not fully match the called genes, so a read error is possible. The V call is TRBV5-4, the J call TRBJ1-4; D ambiguous. Per the germline V gene, CDR1 is SGHNT and CDR2 is YYREEE (reference sequence). CDR3 length: 15 amino acids. The CDR3 DNA sequence: TGTGCCAGCAACTTGGGTTTTGTACAACGGGAAAAACTGTTTTTT. As protein: CASNLGFVQREKLFF.

Turning to this clonotype: A much larger clone differs from this one at a single base, so this may be a read error. The chain couples TRBV5-4 to TRBJ2-3; 8 positions agree with TRBD2. Looked up from germline, CDR1 is SGHNT and CDR2 is YYREEE (reference sequence). The CDR3 runs to 16 residues. The ends lost 5 bases at V and 2 bases at J; junction bases unmatched: 10. CDR3: CASRPDPTSDTDTQYF. Here the CDR3 DNA reads TGTGCCAGCAGGCCGGATCCGACTAGCGACACAGATACGCAGTATTTT.